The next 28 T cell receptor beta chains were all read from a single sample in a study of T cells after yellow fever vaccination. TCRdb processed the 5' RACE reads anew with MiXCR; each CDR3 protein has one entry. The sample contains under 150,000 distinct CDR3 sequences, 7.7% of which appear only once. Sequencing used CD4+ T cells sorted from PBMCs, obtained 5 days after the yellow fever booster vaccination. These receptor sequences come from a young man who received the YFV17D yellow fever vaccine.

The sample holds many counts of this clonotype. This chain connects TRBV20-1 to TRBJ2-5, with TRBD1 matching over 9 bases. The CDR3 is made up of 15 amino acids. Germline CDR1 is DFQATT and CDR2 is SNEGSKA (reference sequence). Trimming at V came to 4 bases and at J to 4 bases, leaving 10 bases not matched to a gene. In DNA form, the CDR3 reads TGCAGTGCTACATCCGGGACAGGGAGGTCAGAGACCCAGTACTTC. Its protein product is CSATSGTGRSETQYF.

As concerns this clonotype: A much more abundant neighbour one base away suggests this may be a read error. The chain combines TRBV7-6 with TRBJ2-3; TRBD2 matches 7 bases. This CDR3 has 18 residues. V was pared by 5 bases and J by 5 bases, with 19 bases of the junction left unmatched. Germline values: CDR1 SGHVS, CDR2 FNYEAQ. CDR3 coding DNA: TGTGCCAGCAGCGCCATTATTCTAGCGGTAGGGCCCGGAGATACGCAGTATTTT. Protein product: CASSAIILAVGPGDTQYF.

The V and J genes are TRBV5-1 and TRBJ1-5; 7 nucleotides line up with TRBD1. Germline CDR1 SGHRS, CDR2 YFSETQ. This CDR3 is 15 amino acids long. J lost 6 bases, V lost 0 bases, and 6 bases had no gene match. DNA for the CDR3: TGCGCCAGCAGCTTGGATGCGACAGGGAGTCAGCCCCAGCATTTT. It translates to CASSLDATGSQPQHF.

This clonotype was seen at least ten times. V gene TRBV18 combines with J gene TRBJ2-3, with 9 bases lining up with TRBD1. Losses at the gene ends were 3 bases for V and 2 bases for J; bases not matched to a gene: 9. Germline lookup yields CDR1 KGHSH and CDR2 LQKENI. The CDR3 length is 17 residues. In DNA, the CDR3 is TGTGCCAGCTCACCCCCCCGGACAGGGGCCTTCACAGATACGCAGTATTTT. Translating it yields CASSPPRTGAFTDTQYF.

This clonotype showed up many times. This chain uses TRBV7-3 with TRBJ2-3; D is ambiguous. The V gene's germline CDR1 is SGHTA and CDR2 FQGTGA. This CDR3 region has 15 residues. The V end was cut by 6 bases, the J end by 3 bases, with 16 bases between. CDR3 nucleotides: TGTGCCAGCAGTCCAGGTGCTGGTCGTACAGATACGCAGTATTTT. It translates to CASSPGAGRTDTQYF.

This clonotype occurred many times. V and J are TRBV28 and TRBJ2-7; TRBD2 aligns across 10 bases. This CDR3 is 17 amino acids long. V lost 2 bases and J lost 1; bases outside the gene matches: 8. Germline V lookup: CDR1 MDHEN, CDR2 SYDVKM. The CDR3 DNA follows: TGTGCCAGCAGTTTAGGGCTAGCGGGAGTATCGTCCTACGAGCAGTACTTC. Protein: CASSLGLAGVSSYEQYF.

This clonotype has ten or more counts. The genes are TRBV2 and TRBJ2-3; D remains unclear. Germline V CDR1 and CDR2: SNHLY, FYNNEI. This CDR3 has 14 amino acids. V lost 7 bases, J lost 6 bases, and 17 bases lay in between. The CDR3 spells CASTLEASFDTQYF. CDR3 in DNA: TGTGCCAGCACCTTAGAGGCTAGTTTCGATACGCAGTATTTT.

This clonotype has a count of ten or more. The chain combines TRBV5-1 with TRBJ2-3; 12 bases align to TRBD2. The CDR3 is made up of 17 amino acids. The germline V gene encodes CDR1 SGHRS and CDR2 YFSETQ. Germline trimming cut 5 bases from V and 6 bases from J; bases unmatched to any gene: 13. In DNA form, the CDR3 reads TGCGCCAGCAGAATAGCCGGGACTAGCGGGCCGGGGGATACGCAGTATTTT. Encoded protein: CASRIAGTSGPGDTQYF.

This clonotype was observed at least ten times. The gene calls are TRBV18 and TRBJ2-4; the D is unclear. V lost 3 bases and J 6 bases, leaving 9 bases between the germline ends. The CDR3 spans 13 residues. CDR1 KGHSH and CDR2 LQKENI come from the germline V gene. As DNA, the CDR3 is TGTGCCAGCTCACCCGGAACCGGAAACATTCAGTACTTC. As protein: CASSPGTGNIQYF.

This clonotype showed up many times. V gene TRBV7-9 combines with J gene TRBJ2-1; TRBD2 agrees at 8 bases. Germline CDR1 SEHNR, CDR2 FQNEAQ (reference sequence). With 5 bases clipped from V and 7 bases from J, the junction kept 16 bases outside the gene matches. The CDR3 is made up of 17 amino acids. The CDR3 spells CASSPLPGAGEANEQFF. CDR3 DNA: TGTGCCAGCAGCCCTTTACCGGGAGCGGGAGAGGCTAATGAGCAGTTCTTC.

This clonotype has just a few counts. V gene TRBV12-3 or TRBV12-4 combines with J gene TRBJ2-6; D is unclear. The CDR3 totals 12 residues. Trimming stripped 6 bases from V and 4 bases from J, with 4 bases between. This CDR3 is CASRAGANVLTF. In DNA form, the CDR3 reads TGTGCCAGCAGGGCCGGGGCCAACGTCCTGACTTTC.

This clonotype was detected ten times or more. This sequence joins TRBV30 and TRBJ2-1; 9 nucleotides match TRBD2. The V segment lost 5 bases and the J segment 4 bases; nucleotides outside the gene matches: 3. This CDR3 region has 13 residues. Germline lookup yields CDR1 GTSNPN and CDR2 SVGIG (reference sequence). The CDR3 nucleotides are TGTGCCTGGTCTAGCGGGATTTACAATGAGCAGTTCTTC. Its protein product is CAWSSGIYNEQFF.

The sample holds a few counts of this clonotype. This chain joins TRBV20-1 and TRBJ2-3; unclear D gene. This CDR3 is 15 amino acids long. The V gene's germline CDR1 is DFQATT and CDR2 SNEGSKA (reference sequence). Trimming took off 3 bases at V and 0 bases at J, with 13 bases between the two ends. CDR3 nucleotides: TGCAGTGCTAGTAGGGTGTCAGCTAGCACAGATACGCAGTATTTT. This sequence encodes CSASRVSASTDTQYF.

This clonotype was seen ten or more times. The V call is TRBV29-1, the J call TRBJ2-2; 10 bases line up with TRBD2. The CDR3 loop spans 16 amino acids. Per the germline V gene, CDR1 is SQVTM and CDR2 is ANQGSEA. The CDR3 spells CSVGATSGIDTGELFF. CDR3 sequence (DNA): TGCAGTGTGGGGGCTACTAGCGGGATAGACACCGGGGAGCTGTTTTTT.

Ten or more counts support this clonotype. The CDR3, as DNA: TGCGCCAGCAGCTTGCAGGGATTGGATAGGGATACGCAGTATTTT. Translated: CASSLQGLDRDTQYF. The chain has TRBV5-1 and TRBJ2-3; weak D call: TRBD1 (5 bases). The CDR3 runs to 15 residues. Trimming took off 1 base at V and 6 bases at J, with 15 bases between the two ends. CDR1 and CDR2 from the germline V gene are SGHRS and YFSETQ.

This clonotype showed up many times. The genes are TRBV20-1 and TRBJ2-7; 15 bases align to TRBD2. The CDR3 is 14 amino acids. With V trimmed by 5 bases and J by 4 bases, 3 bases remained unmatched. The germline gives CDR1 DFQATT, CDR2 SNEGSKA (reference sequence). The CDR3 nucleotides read TGCAGTGCTTCCGGACTAGCGGGAGGGTACGAGCAGTACTTC. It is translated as CSASGLAGGYEQYF.

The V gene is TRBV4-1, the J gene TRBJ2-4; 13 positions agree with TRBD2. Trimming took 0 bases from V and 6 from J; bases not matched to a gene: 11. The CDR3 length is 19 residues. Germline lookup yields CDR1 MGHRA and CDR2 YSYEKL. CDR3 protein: CASSQEVAGLAGTRNIQYF. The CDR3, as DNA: TGCGCCAGCAGCCAAGAGGTGGCGGGACTAGCGGGGACACGAAACATTCAGTACTTC.

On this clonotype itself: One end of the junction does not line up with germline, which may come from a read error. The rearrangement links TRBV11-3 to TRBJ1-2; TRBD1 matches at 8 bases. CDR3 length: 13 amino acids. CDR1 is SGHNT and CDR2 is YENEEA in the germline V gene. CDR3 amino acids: CASSLVTQGASYF. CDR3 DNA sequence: TGTGCCAGCAGCTTAGTGACCCAGGGGGCCTCTTACTTC.

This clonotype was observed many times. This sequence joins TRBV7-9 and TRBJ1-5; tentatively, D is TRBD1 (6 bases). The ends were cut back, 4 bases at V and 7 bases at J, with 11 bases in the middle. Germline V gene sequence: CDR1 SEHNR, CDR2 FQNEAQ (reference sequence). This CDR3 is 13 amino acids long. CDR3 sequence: CASSSTGRQPQHF. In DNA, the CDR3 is TGTGCCAGCAGCTCAACAGGGAGACAGCCCCAGCATTTT. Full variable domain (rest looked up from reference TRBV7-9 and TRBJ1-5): DTGVSQNPRHKITKRGQNVTFRCDPISEHNRLYWYRQTLGQGPEFLTYFQNEAQLEKSRLLSDRFSAERPKGSFSTLEIQRTEQGDSAMYLCASSSTGRQPQHFGDGTRLSIL.

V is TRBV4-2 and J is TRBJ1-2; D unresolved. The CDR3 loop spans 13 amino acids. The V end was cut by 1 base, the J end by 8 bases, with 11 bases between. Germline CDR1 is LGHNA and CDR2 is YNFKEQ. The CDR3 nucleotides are TGTGCCAGCAGCCAAGGCGGCCATGACGGCTACACCTTC. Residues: CASSQGGHDGYTF.

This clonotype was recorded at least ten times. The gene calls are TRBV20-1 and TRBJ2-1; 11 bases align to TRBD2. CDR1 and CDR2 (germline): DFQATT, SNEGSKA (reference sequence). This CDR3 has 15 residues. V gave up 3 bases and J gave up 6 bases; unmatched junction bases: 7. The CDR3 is CSAREGTSGINEQFF. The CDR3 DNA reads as TGCAGTGCTAGGGAGGGGACTAGCGGAATCAATGAGCAGTTCTTC.

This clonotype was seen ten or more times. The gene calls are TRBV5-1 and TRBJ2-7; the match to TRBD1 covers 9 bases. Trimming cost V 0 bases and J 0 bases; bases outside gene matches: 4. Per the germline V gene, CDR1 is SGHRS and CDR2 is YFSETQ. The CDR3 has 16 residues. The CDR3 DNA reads TGCGCCAGCAGCTTGGCCGGGACAGGGAGCTCCTACGAGCAGTACTTC. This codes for CASSLAGTGSSYEQYF.

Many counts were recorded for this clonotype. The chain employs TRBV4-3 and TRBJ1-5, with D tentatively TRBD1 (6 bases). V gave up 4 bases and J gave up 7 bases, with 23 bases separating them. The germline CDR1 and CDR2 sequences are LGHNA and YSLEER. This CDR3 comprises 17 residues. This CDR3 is CASSPTSARGGRQPQHF. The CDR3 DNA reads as TGCGCCAGCAGCCCAACTAGCGCCAGGGGTGGCCGGCAGCCCCAGCATTTT.

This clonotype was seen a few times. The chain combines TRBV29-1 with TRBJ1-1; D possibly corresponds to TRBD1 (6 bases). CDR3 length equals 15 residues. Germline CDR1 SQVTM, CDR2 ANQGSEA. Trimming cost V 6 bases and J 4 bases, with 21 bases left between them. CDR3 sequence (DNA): TGCAGCGTCGCACACAACAGGGAGGCGGGCACTGAAGCTTTCTTT. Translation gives CSVAHNREAGTEAFF.

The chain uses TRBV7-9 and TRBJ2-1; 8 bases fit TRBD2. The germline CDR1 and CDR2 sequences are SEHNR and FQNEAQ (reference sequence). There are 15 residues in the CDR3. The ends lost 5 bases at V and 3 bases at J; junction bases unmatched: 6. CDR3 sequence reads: CASSTTSGLYNEQFF. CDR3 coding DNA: TGTGCCAGCAGCACAACTAGCGGCCTCTACAATGAGCAGTTCTTC.

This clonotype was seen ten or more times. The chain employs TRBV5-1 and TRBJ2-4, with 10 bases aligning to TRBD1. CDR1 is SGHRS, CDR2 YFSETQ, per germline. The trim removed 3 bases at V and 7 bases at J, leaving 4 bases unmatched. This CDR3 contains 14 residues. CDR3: CASSSGTGENIQYF. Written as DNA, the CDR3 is TGCGCCAGCAGCTCCGGGACAGGGGAGAACATTCAGTACTTC.

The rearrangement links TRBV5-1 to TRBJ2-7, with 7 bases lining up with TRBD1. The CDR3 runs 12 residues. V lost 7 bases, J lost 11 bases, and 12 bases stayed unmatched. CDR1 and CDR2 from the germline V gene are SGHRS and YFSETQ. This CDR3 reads CASHGTERREYF. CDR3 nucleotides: TGCGCCAGCCATGGGACAGAACGACGTGAGTACTTC.

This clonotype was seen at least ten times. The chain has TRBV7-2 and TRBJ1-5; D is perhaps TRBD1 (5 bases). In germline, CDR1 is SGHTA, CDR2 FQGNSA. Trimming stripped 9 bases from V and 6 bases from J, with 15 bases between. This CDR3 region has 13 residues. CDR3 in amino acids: CASVGGAGQPQHF. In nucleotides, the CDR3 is TGTGCCAGTGTTGGGGGTGCGGGTCAGCCCCAGCATTTT.